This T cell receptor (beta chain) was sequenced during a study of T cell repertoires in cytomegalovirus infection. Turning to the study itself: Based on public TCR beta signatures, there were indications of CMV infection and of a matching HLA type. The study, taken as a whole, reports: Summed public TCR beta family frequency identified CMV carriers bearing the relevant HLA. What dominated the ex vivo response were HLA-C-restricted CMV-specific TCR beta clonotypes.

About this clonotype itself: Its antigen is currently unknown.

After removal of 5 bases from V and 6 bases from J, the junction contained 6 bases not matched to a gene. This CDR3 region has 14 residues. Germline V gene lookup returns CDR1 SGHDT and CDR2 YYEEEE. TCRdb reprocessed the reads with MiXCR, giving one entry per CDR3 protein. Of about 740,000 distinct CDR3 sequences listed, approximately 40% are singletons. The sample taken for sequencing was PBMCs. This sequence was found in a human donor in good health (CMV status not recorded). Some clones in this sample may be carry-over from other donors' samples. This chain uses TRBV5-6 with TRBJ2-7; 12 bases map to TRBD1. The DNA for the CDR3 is TGTGCCAGCAGGGGACAGGGGGCGCGGGCCGAGCAGTACTTC. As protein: CASRGQGARAEQYF.